The next 10 T cell receptor beta chains were all read from a single sample in a study of T cells expressing NK-cell markers. TCRdb reprocessed the 5' RACE reads, keeping one entry per CDR3 protein, no DNA. The sample has roughly 390,000 distinct CDR3 sequences. The sample comprised blood T cells: a sorted CD56 or NKG2C T cell subset, CD4+ or CD8+ T cells, or bulk PBMC T cells (not recorded which). Receptors originate from a woman between 45 and 65 years old in good health.

J is TRBJ2-3 and V is TRBV20-1; the TRBD2 assignment by TCRdb is unverifiable without DNA. This CDR3 region has 14 residues. CDR1 and CDR2 from the germline V gene are DFQATT and SNEGSKA (reference sequence). The CDR3 protein is CSASPRGPGAPQYF.

This chain joins TRBV2 and TRBJ2-3; without DNA, the TCRdb call of TRBD2 cannot be checked. The CDR3 is 15 amino acids. CDR1 and CDR2 from the germline V gene are SNHLY and FYNNEI. The CDR3 spells CASSLTSGYTDTQYF.

The gene calls are TRBV18 and TRBJ2-1; without DNA, the TCRdb call of TRBD2 cannot be checked. Germline lookup yields CDR1 KGHSH and CDR2 LQKENI. This CDR3 comprises 16 residues. CDR3 region: CASSPPAGGLNNEQFF.

The chain uses TRBV7-2 and TRBJ2-1; lacking DNA, the TRBD1 call made by TCRdb goes unchecked. This CDR3 comprises 18 residues. Germline assignment: CDR1 SGHTA and CDR2 FQGNSA. CDR3 sequence reads: CASSFDLGPGQVYNEQFF.

The rearrangement joins TRBV5-1 to TRBJ1-4; TCRdb picks TRBD1, but there is no DNA to check that call. Looked up from germline, CDR1 is SGHRS and CDR2 is YFSETQ. This CDR3 is built from 16 residues. The CDR3 here is CASSLAGGQVNEKLFF.

This chain joins TRBV20-1 and TRBJ2-7. The CDR3 is 12 amino acids. CDR1 and CDR2 (germline): DFQATT, SNEGSKA (reference sequence). The CDR3 here is CSARDRTYEQYF.

The chain links TRBV27 to TRBJ2-1; TCRdb indicates TRBD2, and absent DNA this call remains unverified. The CDR3 has 13 residues. Germline V gene sequence: CDR1 MNHEY, CDR2 SMNVEV (reference sequence). CDR3: CASSLLGRGEQFF.

The chain joins TRBV6-5 to TRBJ2-7; TCRdb calls TRBD2, which cannot be checked without DNA. Germline V gives CDR1 MNHEY, CDR2 SVGAGI. This CDR3 has 15 amino acids. CDR3 region: CASKIGAKGYYEQYF.

This chain connects TRBV10-2 to TRBJ2-3; the TCRdb call, TRBD1, lacks DNA for checking. This CDR3 has 14 amino acids. Germline V lookup: CDR1 WSHSY, CDR2 SAAADI. This CDR3 reads CASRIPEASDTQYF.

The chain combines TRBV18 with TRBJ2-4; TCRdb calls TRBD2, which cannot be checked without DNA. The germline V gene has CDR1 KGHSH and CDR2 LQKENI. The CDR3 length is 14 residues. The CDR3 spells CASSRGTPGNIQYF.